These T cell receptor beta chains were read from a single sample in a study of blood T cell repertoires in COVID-19. Sequencing was performed with immunoSEQ multiplex PCR; in TCRdb, only in-frame clones are kept and a portion is missing. Of approximately 88,000 clones listed, more than 75% are singletons. Sequencing was carried out using peripheral blood. The origin of the receptors is a woman aged 70-85 years with acute or convalescent COVID-19. The CDR3 runs from the conserved cysteine through the conserved F or W. Fields, in order: CDR3 protein, CDR3 DNA, V gene, D gene, clone size, J gene. The D gene is left open where the match is weak. Where a row states a size, it is once, few, many or the class of an expanded clone; other rows omit it.

CDR3: CASSVTSGSRSGYNEQFF
DNA: TGTGCCAGCAGCGTAACTAGCGGGAGTCGGTCGGGCTACAATGAGCAGTTCTTC
V: TRBV9
D: TRBD2
size: .
J: TRBJ2-1

CDR3: CASSRTGANYGYTF
DNA: TGTGCCAGCTCACGGACAGGAGCTAACTATGGCTACACCTTC
V: TRBV18
D: TRBD1
size: .
J: TRBJ1-2

CDR3: CSVNRGGANTGELFF
DNA: TGCAGCGTCAACAGGGGGGGCGCGAACACCGGGGAGCTGTTTTTT
V: TRBV29-1
D: .
size: .
J: TRBJ2-2

CDR3: CAISGTSGGNEQFF
DNA: TGTGCCATTAGTGGGACTAGCGGGGGTAATGAGCAGTTCTTC
V: TRBV6-5
D: TRBD2
size: few
J: TRBJ2-1

CDR3: CASSPVSAYNEQFF
DNA: TGCGCCAGCAGCCCCGTTTCGGCCTACAATGAGCAGTTCTTC
V: TRBV5-1
D: .
size: once
J: TRBJ2-1

CDR3: CASSAGQGAGDEQFF
DNA: TGTGCCAGCAGCGCTGGACAGGGGGCGGGGGATGAGCAGTTCTTC
V: TRBV7-7
D: TRBD1
size: few
J: TRBJ2-1

CDR3: CSVGGTKYQETQYF
DNA: TGCAGCGTTGGGGGGACAAAATACCAAGAGACCCAGTACTTC
V: TRBV29-1
D: .
size: once
J: TRBJ2-5

CDR3: CASSRRTGAMNTEAFF
DNA: TGTGCCAGCAGCCGCCGGACAGGGGCTATGAACACTGAAGCTTTCTTT
V: TRBV13
D: TRBD1
size: .
J: TRBJ1-1

CDR3: CASSQDGVAGNNEQFF
DNA: TGCGCCAGCAGCCAAGATGGGGTAGCGGGAAACAATGAGCAGTTCTTC
V: TRBV4-3
D: TRBD2
size: .
J: TRBJ2-1

CDR3: CASSFLGGETQYF
DNA: TGTGCCAGCAGCTTTCTAGGGGGAGAGACCCAGTACTTC
V: TRBV7-8
D: .
size: .
J: TRBJ2-5

CDR3: CASSPSPETQYF
DNA: TGTGCCAGCTCACCGTCCCCTGAGACTCAGTACTTC
V: TRBV18
D: .
size: .
J: TRBJ2-5

CDR3: CAWAPGGFNEKLFF
DNA: TGTGCCTGGGCCCCAGGGGGGTTTAATGAAAAACTGTTTTTT
V: TRBV30
D: TRBD1
size: once
J: TRBJ1-4

CDR3: CASSLGLATYNEQFF
DNA: TGTGCCAGCAGCTTGGGCCTAGCCACCTACAATGAGCAGTTCTTC
V: TRBV7-2
D: .
size: .
J: TRBJ2-1

CDR3: CATSRAIQGRTEAFF
DNA: TGTGCCACCAGCAGAGCTATACAGGGGCGCACTGAAGCTTTCTTT
V: TRBV15
D: TRBD1
size: .
J: TRBJ1-1

CDR3: CASSSGGNTEAFF
DNA: TGTGCCAGCAGTTCGGGTGGGAACACTGAAGCTTTCTTT
V: TRBV6-6
D: .
size: .
J: TRBJ1-1

CDR3: CASSLNRQETQYF
DNA: TGTGCCAGCAGTTTGAACAGGCAAGAGACCCAGTACTTC
V: TRBV27
D: .
size: once
J: TRBJ2-5

CDR3: CASSIGRGREKLFF
DNA: TGTGCCAGTAGTATAGGCAGGGGGCGAGAAAAACTGTTTTTT
V: TRBV19
D: TRBD1
size: once
J: TRBJ1-4

CDR3: CASSEGGVSNQPQHF
DNA: TGTGCCAGCAGTGAAGGGGGGGTAAGCAATCAGCCCCAGCATTTT
V: TRBV6-1
D: .
size: once
J: TRBJ1-5

CDR3: CASSIERDRAGGYTF
DNA: TGTGCCAGCAGCATCGAGCGGGACAGGGCAGGCGGCTACACCTTC
V: TRBV7-2
D: TRBD1
size: .
J: TRBJ1-2

CDR3: CASSPGTGVSNQPQHF
DNA: TGTGCCAGTAGTCCGGGGACAGGGGTTAGCAATCAGCCCCAGCATTTT
V: TRBV19
D: TRBD1
size: .
J: TRBJ1-5

CDR3: CASTDSDPANYGYTF
DNA: TGTGCCAGCACGGACAGTGACCCAGCTAACTATGGCTACACCTTC
V: TRBV6-5
D: .
size: .
J: TRBJ1-2

CDR3: CASSQEAWGAEAFF
DNA: TGTGCCAGCAGCCAAGAGGCCTGGGGCGCTGAAGCTTTCTTT
V: TRBV14
D: .
size: once
J: TRBJ1-1

CDR3: CASSQRLLDKIYGYTF
DNA: TGCGCCAGCAGCCAAAGACTCCTGGACAAAATCTATGGCTACACCTTC
V: TRBV4-1
D: .
size: .
J: TRBJ1-2